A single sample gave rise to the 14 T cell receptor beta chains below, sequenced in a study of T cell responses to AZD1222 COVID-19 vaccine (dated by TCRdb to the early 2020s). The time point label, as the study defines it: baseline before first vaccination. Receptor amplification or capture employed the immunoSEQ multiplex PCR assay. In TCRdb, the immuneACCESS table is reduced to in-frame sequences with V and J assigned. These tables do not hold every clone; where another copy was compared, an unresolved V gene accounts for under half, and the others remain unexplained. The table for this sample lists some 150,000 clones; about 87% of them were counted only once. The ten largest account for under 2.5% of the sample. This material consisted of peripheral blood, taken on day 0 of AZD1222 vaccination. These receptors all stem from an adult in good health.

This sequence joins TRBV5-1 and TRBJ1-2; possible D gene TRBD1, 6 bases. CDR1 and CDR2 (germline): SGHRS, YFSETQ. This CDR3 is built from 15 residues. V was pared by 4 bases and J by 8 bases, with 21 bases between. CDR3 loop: CASSTELDSPGGYTF. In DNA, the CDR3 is TGCGCCAGCAGCACGGAGCTGGACAGTCCGGGCGGCTACACCTTC. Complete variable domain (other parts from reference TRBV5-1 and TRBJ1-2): KAGVTQTPRYLIKTRGQQVTLSCSPISGHRSVSWYQQTPGQGLQFLFEYFSETQRNKGNFPGRFSGRQFSNSRSEMNVSTLELGDSALYLCASSTELDSPGGYTFGSGTRLTVV.

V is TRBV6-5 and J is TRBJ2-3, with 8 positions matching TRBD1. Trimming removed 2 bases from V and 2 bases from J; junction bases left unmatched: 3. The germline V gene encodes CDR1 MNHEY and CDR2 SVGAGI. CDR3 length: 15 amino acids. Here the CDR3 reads CASSYPTGDTDTQYF. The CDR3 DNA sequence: TGTGCCAGCAGTTACCCGACAGGGGACACAGATACGCAGTATTTT.

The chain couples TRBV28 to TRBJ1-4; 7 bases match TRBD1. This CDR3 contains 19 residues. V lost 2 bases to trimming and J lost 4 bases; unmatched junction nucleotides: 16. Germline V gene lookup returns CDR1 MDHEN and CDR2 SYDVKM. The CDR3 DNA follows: TGTGCCAGCAGTTTACCTCCCCTCTCGGTCAGGGGGAATAATGAAAAACTGTTTTTT. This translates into CASSLPPLSVRGNNEKLFF.

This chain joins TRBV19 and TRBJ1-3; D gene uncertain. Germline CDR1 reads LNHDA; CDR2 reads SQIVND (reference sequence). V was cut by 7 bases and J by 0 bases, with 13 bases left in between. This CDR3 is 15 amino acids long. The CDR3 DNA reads TGTGCCAGTATCCTCGACCGTTACTCTGGAAACACCATATATTTT. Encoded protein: CASILDRYSGNTIYF.

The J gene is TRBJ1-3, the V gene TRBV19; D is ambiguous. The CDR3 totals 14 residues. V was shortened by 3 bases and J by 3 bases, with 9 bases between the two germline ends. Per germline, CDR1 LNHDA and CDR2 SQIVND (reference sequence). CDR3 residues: CASSIQAFGNTIYF. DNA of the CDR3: TGTGCCAGTAGTATCCAGGCATTTGGAAACACCATATATTTT.

CDR3 in amino acids: CASSLGGNYGYTF. The DNA of the CDR3 is TGTGCCAGCAGTTTGGGCGGGAACTATGGCTACACCTTC. The J gene is TRBJ1-2, the V gene TRBV27; D gene uncertain. The V end lost 3 bases, the J end lost 2 bases, and 7 bases lay between the germline ends. This CDR3 spans 13 amino acids. From germline, CDR1 is MNHEY and CDR2 SMNVEV (reference sequence).

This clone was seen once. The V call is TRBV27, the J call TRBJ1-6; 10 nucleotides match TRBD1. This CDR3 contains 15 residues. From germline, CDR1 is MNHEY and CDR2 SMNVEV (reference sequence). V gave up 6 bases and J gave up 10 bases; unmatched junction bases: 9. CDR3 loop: CASSSRGTGASPLHF. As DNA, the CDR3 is TGTGCCAGCAGCTCGAGGGGGACAGGGGCCTCACCCCTCCACTTT.

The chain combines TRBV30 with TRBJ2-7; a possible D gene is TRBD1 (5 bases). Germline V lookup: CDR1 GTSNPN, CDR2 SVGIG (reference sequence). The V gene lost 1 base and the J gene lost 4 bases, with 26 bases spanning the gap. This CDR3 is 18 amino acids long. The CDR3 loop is CAWSGAGHLSRAWYEQYF. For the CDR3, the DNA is TGTGCCTGGAGTGGGGCAGGGCACCTGAGTCGGGCTTGGTACGAGCAGTACTTC.

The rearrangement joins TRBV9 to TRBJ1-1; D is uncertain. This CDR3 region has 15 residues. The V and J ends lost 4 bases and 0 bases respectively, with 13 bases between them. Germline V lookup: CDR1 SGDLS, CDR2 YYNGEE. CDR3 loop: CASSPHVTVNTEAFF. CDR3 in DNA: TGTGCCAGCAGCCCCCATGTAACCGTGAACACTGAAGCTTTCTTT.

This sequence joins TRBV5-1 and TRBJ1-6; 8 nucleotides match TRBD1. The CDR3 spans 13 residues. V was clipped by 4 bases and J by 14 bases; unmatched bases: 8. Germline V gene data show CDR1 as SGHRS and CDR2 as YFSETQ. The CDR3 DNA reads TGCGCCAGCAGCGTGGACAGGGCTCAGGCCCTCCACTTT. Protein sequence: CASSVDRAQALHF.

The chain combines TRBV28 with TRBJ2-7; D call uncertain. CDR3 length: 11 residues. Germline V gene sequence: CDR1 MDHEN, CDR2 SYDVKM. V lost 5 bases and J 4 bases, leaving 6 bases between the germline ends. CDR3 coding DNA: TGTGCCAGCAGTCCCCTTTACGAGCAGTACTTC. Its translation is CASSPLYEQYF.

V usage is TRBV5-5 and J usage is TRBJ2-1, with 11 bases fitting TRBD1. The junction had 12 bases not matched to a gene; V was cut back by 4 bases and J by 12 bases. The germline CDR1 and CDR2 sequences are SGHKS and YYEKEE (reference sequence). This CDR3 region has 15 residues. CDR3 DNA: TGTGCCAGCAGCCCGCCGGGGACAGGGGGGGAGAGGCAGTTCTTC. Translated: CASSPPGTGGERQFF.

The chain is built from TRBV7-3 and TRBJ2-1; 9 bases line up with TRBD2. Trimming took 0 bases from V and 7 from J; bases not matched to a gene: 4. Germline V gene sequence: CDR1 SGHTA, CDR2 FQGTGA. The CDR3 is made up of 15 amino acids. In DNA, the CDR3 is TGTGCCAGCAGCTTAACTAGCGGGAGCCAGAATGAGCAGTTCTTC. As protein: CASSLTSGSQNEQFF.

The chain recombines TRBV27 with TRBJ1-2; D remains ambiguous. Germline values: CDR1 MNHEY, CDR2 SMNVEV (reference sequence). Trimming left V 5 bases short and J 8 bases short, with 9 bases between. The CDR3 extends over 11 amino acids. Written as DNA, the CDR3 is TGTGCCAGCAGTGGTGGGCGAGGCTACACCTTC. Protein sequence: CASSGGRGYTF.